The subject of this entry is one T cell receptor (beta chain). What antigen it recognizes has not been identified. Base qualities are not provided; no much larger clone lies one nucleotide away. Another Seattle source contributed samples from volunteer blood donors who had recovered from COVID-19. Whole blood was collected in K2EDTA tubes by collaborating institutions according to the institutions' own protocols. For TCRbeta analysis, collaborators shipped samples as frozen whole blood, isolated PBMCs, or DNA extracted from either of those sample types. This sample was included in a study of blood T cell repertoires in COVID-19 (dated by TCRdb to 2019 to 2021). Concerning the study at large: Samples covering the acute and convalescent phases of COVID-19 were provided by collaborators in the United States, Italy and Spain. The material from the prospective study consisted of cDNA or gDNA derived from T cells, B-cell-depleted T cells, or PBMCs. Deeply sampled blood TCRbeta repertoires from subjects exposed to, actively infected with, or recovered from COVID-19 were included in the dataset. The repertoires were made available in a free public database intended to serve as a resource for research on the immune response to SARS-CoV-2. The samples were drawn from two sources: the first 160 participants of the ongoing ImmuneRACE study, and over 1,000 subjects contributed by 6 global collaborators. A de-identified subject ID, COVID-19 status, age in years and sex were almost always included in the sample metadata. HLA class I and class II types, where available, came from metadata supplied by the sample provider rather than from assay-based typing. Study-wide conclusions, independent of this receptor: Clinical and demographic metadata were provided uncurated, with the amount varying by source and participant.

From a lookup of the germline V gene, CDR1 and CDR2 are MNHEY and SVGEGT. Reading from cysteine to phenylalanine, the CDR3 counts 15 amino acids. Only CDR3 DNA remains: 45 bases, in frame from the first base. Deletion took 0 bases off V and 8 bases off J, with a span of 13 bases between the germline ends. TCRbeta CDR3 regions were amplified from genomic DNA using the immunoSEQ Assay, a bias-controlled multiplex PCR. The published analysis was carried out like this. The number of nucleated cells in each sample was estimated from the amplification of reference gene primers within the assay. Sequence reads were collapsed and filtered to measure the absolute abundance of every unique TCRbeta CDR3 rearrangement. For each sample, productive Simpson clonality was calculated as the square root of Simpson's diversity index across productive rearrangements. Held by TCRdb, this immuneACCESS table contains in-frame sequences only and omits some clones. Under half of the omission traces to an unresolved V gene where checked; the cause of the rest is unknown. V and J calls and clone size are given by that table; D and trimming were obtained from the DNA. The table for this sample lists about 270,000 clones; roughly nine tenths of them were counted only once. 1.5% to 2% of the sample is taken by the ten largest.

The receptor's source is a woman in her sixties who had recovered from COVID-19. The V gene is TRBV6-2 or TRBV6-3 and the J gene is TRBJ2-2, with TRBD2 tentatively as D gene (5 bases match). Sequencing was performed on peripheral blood. Here is the DNA: TGTGCCAGCAGTTACTCGAGACTACTACCGGGGGAGCTGTTTTTT. This yields the protein CASSYSRLLPGELFF.